There are a few counts of the clone carrying this T cell receptor (beta chain). Its target is not known. This entry is derived from a study of blood T cells in healthy people across ages. A sample-barcoded 5' primer and a J-beta primer mix were used in a second PCR of about 6 to 11 cycles. TCRdb called the 5' RACE reads again in MiXCR, with one record for every CDR3 protein. The sample consists of over a million distinct CDR3 sequences, 59% of them appearing once. V was shortened by 7 bases and J by 5 bases, with 12 bases between the two germline ends. There are 13 residues in the CDR3. The germline V gene has CDR1 SNHLY and CDR2 FYNNEI. Study-level findings and limits: In long-lived donors, naive CD4+ cell counts and diversity exceeded those of aged donors.

This receptor was taken from a man aged 18 to 30 in good health. This chain links TRBV2 with TRBJ2-1; D is unresolved. Sequencing used blood. The CDR3 is CASISDRDNEQFF. The CDR3 DNA sequence: TGTGCCAGCATCTCAGACCGAGACAATGAGCAGTTCTTC. Using reference TRBV2 and TRBJ2-1 for the parts outside the CDR3, the full variable domain is EPEVTQTPSHQVTQMGQEVILRCVPISNHLYFYWYRQILGQKVEFLVSFYNNEISEKSEIFDDQFSVERPDGSNFTLKIRSTKLEDSAMYFCASISDRDNEQFFGPGTRLTVL.